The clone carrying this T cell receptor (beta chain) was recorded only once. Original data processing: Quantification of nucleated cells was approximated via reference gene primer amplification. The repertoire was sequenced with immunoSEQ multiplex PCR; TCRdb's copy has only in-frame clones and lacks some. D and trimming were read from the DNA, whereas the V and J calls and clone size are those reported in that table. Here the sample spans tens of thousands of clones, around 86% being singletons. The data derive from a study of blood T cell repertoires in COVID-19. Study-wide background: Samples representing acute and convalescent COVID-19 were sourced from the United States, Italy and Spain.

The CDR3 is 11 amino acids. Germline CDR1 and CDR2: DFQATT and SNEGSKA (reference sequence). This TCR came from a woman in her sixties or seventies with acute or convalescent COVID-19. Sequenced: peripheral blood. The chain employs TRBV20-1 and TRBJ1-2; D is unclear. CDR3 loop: CRQPSNYGYTF. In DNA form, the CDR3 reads TGCAGACAGCCTTCCAACTATGGCTACACCTTC.